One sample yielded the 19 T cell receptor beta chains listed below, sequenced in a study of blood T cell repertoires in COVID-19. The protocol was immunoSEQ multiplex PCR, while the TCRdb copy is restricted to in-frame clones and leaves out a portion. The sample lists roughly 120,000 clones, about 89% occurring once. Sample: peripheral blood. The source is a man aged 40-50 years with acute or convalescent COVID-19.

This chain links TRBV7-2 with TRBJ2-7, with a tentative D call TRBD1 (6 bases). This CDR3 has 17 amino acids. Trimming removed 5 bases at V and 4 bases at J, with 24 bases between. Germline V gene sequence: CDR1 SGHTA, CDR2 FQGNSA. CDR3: CASSHPSWGQNVYEQYF. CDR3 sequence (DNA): TGTGCCAGCAGCCACCCTTCTTGGGGGCAGAATGTATACGAGCAGTACTTC.

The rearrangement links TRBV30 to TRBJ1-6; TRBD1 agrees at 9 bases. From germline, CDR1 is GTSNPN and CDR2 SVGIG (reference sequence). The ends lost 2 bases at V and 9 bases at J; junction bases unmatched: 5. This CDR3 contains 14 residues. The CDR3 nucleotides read TGTGCCTGGAGTCCGGGACAGGGAGTTTCACCCCTCCACTTT. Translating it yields CAWSPGQGVSPLHF. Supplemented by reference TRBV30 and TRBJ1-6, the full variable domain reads SQTIHQWPATLVQPVGSPLSLECTVEGTSNPNLYWYRQAAGRGLQLLFYSVGIGQISSEVPQNLSASRPQDRQFILSSKKLLLSDSGFYLCAWSPGQGVSPLHFGNGTRLTVT.

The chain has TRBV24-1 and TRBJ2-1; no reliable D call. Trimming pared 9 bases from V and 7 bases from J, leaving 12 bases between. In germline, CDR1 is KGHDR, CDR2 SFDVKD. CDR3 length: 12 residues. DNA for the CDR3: TGTGCCACCTCAGCTACGGAGAATGAGCAGTTCTTC. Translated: CATSATENEQFF.

The CDR3 spells CASSDQGGNQPQHF. The CDR3 DNA sequence: TGTGCCAGCAGTGATCAGGGCGGCAATCAGCCCCAGCATTTT. This rearrangement joins TRBV6-1 to TRBJ1-5; a possible D gene is TRBD1 (5 bases). The CDR3 totals 14 residues. Germline CDR1 is MNHNS and CDR2 is SASEGT. The germline V and J ends were trimmed by 3 bases and 2 bases, with 8 bases remaining between them.

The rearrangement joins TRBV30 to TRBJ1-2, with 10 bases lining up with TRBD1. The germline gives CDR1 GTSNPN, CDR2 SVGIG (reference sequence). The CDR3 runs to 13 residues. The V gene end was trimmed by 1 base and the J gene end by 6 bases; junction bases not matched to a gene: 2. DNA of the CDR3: TGTGCCTGGAGTGGAGGGACAGGGGATGGCTACACCTTC. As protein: CAWSGGTGDGYTF.

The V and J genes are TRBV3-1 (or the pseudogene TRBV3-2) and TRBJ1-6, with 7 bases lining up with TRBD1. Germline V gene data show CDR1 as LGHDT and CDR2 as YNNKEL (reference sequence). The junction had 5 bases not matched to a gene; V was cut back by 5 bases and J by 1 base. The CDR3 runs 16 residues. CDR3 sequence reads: CASSNTGVSYNSPLHF. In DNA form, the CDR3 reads TGTGCCAGCAGCAATACAGGGGTATCCTATAATTCACCCCTCCACTTT.

The CDR3 sequence is CASSFWGGRSNQPQHF. CDR3 bases: TGTGCCAGCAGTTTTTGGGGGGGGCGAAGCAATCAGCCCCAGCATTTT. V is TRBV27 and J is TRBJ1-5, with a weak D call TRBD1 (6 bases). Germline CDR1 and CDR2: MNHEY and SMNVEV (reference sequence). This CDR3 region has 16 residues. The V gene lost 3 bases and the J gene lost 1 base, with 13 bases spanning the gap.

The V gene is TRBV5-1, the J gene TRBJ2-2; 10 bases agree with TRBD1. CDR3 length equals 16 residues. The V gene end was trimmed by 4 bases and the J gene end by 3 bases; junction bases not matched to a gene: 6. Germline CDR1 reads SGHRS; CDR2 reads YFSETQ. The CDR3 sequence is CASSVGQGIDTGELFF. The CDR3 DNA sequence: TGCGCCAGCAGCGTGGGACAGGGGATTGACACCGGGGAGCTGTTTTTT.

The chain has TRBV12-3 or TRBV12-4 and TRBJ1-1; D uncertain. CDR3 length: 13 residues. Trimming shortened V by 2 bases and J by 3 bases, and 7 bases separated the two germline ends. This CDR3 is CASSLREDTEAFF. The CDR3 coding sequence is TGTGCCAGCAGTTTACGTGAGGACACTGAAGCTTTCTTT.

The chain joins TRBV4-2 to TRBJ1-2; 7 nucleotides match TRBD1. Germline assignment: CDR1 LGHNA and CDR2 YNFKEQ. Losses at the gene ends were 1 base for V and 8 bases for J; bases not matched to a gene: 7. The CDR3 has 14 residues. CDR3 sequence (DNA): TGTGCCAGCAGCCAAGGGGACAGACAGGGAGGCTACACCTTC. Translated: CASSQGDRQGGYTF.

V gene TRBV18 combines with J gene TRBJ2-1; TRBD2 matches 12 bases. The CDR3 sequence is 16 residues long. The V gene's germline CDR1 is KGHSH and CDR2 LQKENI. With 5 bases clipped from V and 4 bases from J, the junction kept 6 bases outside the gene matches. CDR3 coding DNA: TGTGCCAGCTCAGACAAACTAGCGGGAGGATACAATGAGCAGTTCTTC. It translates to CASSDKLAGGYNEQFF.

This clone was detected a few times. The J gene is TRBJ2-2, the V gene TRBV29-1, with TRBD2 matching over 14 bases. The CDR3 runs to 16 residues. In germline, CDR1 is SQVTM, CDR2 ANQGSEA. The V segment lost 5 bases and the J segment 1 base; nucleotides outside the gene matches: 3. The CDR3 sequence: CSVLTSGRENTGELFF. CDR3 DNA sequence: TGCAGCGTTTTGACTAGCGGGAGGGAGAACACCGGGGAGCTGTTTTTT.

CDR3 in amino acids: CASSYSSYGPYEQYF. The DNA of the CDR3 is TGTGCCAGCAGTTACTCGAGTTACGGTCCCTACGAGCAGTACTTC. The genes are TRBV6-5 and TRBJ2-7; D not resolved. Germline loops: CDR1 MNHEY, CDR2 SVGAGI. This CDR3 has 15 amino acids. The germline V and J ends were trimmed by 0 bases and 2 bases, with 11 bases remaining between them.

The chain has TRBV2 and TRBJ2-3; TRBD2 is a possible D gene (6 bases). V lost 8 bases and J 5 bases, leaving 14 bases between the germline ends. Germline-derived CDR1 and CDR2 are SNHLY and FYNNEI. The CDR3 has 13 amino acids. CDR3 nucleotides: TGTGCCAGCGGAACGGGAGAATTAGATACGCAGTATTTT. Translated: CASGTGELDTQYF.

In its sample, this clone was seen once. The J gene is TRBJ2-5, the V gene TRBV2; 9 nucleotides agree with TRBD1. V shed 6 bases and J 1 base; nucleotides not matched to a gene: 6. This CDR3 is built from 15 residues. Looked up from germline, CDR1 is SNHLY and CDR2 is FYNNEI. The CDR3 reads CASREDRGPQETQYF. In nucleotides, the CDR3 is TGTGCCAGCAGGGAGGACAGGGGCCCCCAAGAGACCCAGTACTTC.

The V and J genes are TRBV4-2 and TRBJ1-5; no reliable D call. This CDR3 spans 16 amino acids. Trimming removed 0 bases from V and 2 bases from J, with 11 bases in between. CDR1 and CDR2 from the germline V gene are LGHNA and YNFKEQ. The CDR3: CASSQDRSAGNQPQHF. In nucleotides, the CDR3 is TGTGCCAGCAGCCAAGATAGATCTGCGGGCAATCAGCCCCAGCATTTT.

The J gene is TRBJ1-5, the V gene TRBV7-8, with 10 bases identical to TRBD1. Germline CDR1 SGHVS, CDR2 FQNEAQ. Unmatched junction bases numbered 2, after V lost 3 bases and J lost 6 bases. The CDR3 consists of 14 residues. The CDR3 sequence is CASSLGQGIQPQHF. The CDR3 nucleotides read TGTGCCAGCAGCTTGGGACAGGGGATTCAGCCCCAGCATTTT. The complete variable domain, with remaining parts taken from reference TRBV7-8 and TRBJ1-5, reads GAGVSQSPRYKVAKRGQDVALRCDPISGHVSLFWYQQALGQGPEFLTYFQNEAQLDKSGLPSDRFFAERPEGSVSTLKIQRTQQEDSAVYLCASSLGQGIQPQHFGDGTRLSIL.

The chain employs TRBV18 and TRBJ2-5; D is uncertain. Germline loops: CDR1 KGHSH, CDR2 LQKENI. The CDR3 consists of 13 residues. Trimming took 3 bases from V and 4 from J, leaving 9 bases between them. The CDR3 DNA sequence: TGTGCCAGCTCACCTAGTCGCTCAGAGACCCAGTACTTC. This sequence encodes CASSPSRSETQYF. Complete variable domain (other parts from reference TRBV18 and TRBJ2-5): NAGVMQNPRHLVRRRGQEARLRCSPMKGHSHVYWYRQLPEEGLKFMVYLQKENIIDESGMPKERFSAEFPKEGPSILRIQQVVRGDSAAYFCASSPSRSETQYFGPGTRLLVL.

The DNA of the CDR3 is TGTGCCAGTAGTACCCAAGGGGGTGGCTACACCTTC. Encoded protein: CASSTQGGGYTF. This sequence joins TRBV19 and TRBJ1-2; tentatively, D is TRBD1 (6 bases). The CDR3 is made up of 12 amino acids. Trimming stripped 4 bases from V and 7 bases from J, with 10 bases between. Germline CDR1 is LNHDA and CDR2 is SQIVND (reference sequence).